The 17 T cell receptor beta chains given below trace back to one sample, sequenced in a study of identical twins. Each CDR3 protein gets one entry after TCRdb re-called the 5' RACE reads with MiXCR. The sample gives around 250,000 distinct CDR3 sequences, about 7% of which show up once; roughly 3.6% is in the top ten. These data were likewise used in another study, on yellow fever vaccine responses in identical twins.

The sequencing sample was made of memory (CD45RO+) T cells sorted from blood. The receptors shown here come from a woman under 30 in good health.

This clonotype turned up a few times. The rearrangement links TRBV28 to TRBJ2-7; D might be TRBD1 (6 bases). The CDR3 totals 14 residues. V lost 0 bases and J lost 2, with 8 bases in between. CDR1 is MDHEN, CDR2 SYDVKM, per germline. In DNA, the CDR3 is TGTGCCAGCAGTTTATGGGACAGAGCCTACGAGCAGTACTTC. Translating gives CASSLWDRAYEQYF.

This rearrangement joins TRBV20-1 to TRBJ2-1, with 8 nucleotides matching TRBD2. The trim removed 0 bases at V and 12 bases at J, leaving 16 bases unmatched. This CDR3 region has 16 residues. CDR1 is DFQATT, CDR2 SNEGSKA, per germline (reference sequence). The CDR3: CSARDAREAHAVGQFF. CDR3 nucleotide sequence: TGCAGTGCTAGAGATGCGCGGGAGGCCCATGCGGTTGGGCAGTTCTTC.

This clonotype was seen only a few times. The chain carries TRBV11-3 and TRBJ2-1, with TRBD2 matching 7 bases. The germline gives CDR1 SGHNT, CDR2 YENEEA. V shed 5 bases and J 4 bases; nucleotides not matched to a gene: 5. The CDR3 is made up of 14 amino acids. The DNA of the CDR3 is TGTGCCAGCAGCCCTGCGCGGGAGTACAATGAGCAGTTCTTC. It codes for CASSPAREYNEQFF.

This clonotype was observed a handful of times. The chain uses TRBV9 and TRBJ2-1; D is perhaps TRBD1 (6 bases). Trimming took 6 bases from V and 9 from J, leaving 22 bases between them. The CDR3 is made up of 15 amino acids. The germline V gene encodes CDR1 SGDLS and CDR2 YYNGEE. The CDR3 DNA sequence: TGTGCCAGCACCGAAGGAGACAGGAGGTCTGGTGAGCAGTTCTTC. Protein product: CASTEGDRRSGEQFF.

V is TRBV6-4 and J is TRBJ2-1, with D possibly being TRBD2 (6 bases). Looked up from germline, CDR1 is MRHNA and CDR2 is SNTAGT. The ends were cut back, 5 bases at V and 3 bases at J, with 14 bases in the middle. This CDR3 contains 15 residues. The CDR3 loop reads CASSSSGAGYNEQFF. The CDR3 DNA reads as TGTGCCAGCAGTTCGAGCGGAGCGGGCTACAATGAGCAGTTCTTC.

This clonotype has at least ten counts. V is TRBV12-3 or TRBV12-4 and J is TRBJ2-7; 10 bases map to TRBD1. Trimming cost V 2 bases and J 7 bases; bases outside gene matches: 5. This CDR3 has 14 residues. CDR3 in DNA: TGTGCCAGCAGTTTACAGGGACAGGGGTGGGAGCAGTACTTC. Its translation: CASSLQGQGWEQYF.

The genes are TRBV11-2 and TRBJ2-1, with no clear D. From germline, CDR1 is SGHAT and CDR2 FQNNGV. The CDR3 sequence is 11 residues long. V lost 7 bases, J lost 9 bases, and 10 bases lay in between. The DNA for the CDR3 is TGTGCCAGCACCATAGAAGTTGAGCAGTTCTTC. Protein: CASTIEVEQFF.

In its sample, this clonotype was seen a few times. This sequence joins TRBV20-1 and TRBJ1-4, with D maybe TRBD1 (5 bases). Trimming cost V 8 bases and J 3 bases, with 13 bases left between them. The CDR3 is 13 residues long. Germline V gives CDR1 DFQATT, CDR2 SNEGSKA (reference sequence). In DNA, the CDR3 is TGCAGTTACCGGGACCCCTCTAATGAAAAACTGTTTTTT. Residues: CSYRDPSNEKLFF.

This clonotype has a count of ten or more. This chain uses TRBV24-1 with TRBJ2-6; unclear D gene. From germline, CDR1 is KGHDR and CDR2 SFDVKD. Trimming cost V 5 bases and J 9 bases, with 4 bases left between them. This CDR3 spans 11 amino acids. The CDR3 DNA sequence: TGTGCCACCAGTGCGAGCAACGTCCTGACTTTC. The encoded protein is CATSASNVLTF.

The chain carries TRBV18 and TRBJ1-1; 9 bases map to TRBD1. Germline V gene sequence: CDR1 KGHSH, CDR2 LQKENI. After removal of 0 bases from V and 9 bases from J, the junction contained 5 bases not matched to a gene. The CDR3 is 14 amino acids. The CDR3 DNA reads as TGTGCCAGCTCACCACCCGGGACAGGGAAACAAGCTTTCTTT. As protein: CASSPPGTGKQAFF.

This clonotype was recorded a few times. This chain links TRBV20-1 with TRBJ2-7; 10 nucleotides agree with TRBD2. Germline V lookup: CDR1 DFQATT, CDR2 SNEGSKA (reference sequence). The V segment lost 6 bases and the J segment 6 bases; nucleotides outside the gene matches: 17. The CDR3 contains 16 residues. The DNA of the CDR3 is TGCAGTGCCTACCTGACAGCGGGAGGGCTTCCGGTCGAGCAGTACTTC. This codes for CSAYLTAGGLPVEQYF.

The V gene is TRBV5-5, the J gene TRBJ1-2, with 9 bases aligning to TRBD1. J lost 6 bases, V lost 2 bases, and 2 bases had no gene match. CDR1 and CDR2 (germline): SGHKS, YYEKEE (reference sequence). The CDR3 runs 13 residues. The CDR3 is CASSLQGANGYTF. Here the CDR3 DNA reads TGTGCCAGCAGCTTACAGGGGGCAAATGGCTACACCTTC.

This clonotype occurred a few times. J is TRBJ2-1 and V is TRBV7-9; perhaps TRBD2 as D (6 bases). Germline V gene lookup returns CDR1 SEHNR and CDR2 FQNEAQ (reference sequence). The CDR3 is 14 amino acids. Between the trimmed V and J ends, which lost 3 bases and 7 bases, there was a span of 13 bases. CDR3 loop: CASSFGDWGNEQFF. The CDR3 bases are TGTGCCAGCAGCTTTGGGGACTGGGGGAATGAGCAGTTCTTC.

The V call is TRBV28, the J call TRBJ1-2, with a weak D call TRBD1 (5 bases). The V end was cut by 7 bases, the J end by 4 bases, with 7 bases between. CDR3 length: 11 residues. From germline, CDR1 is MDHEN and CDR2 SYDVKM. The CDR3 loop is CASMGLYGYTF. In DNA, the CDR3 is TGTGCCAGCATGGGGCTCTATGGCTACACCTTC.

The chain recombines TRBV10-2 with TRBJ2-3; D is perhaps TRBD2 (6 bases). Germline CDR1 WSHSY, CDR2 SAAADI. The germline V and J ends were trimmed by 8 bases and 4 bases, with 25 bases remaining between them. The CDR3 runs to 17 residues. Written as DNA, the CDR3 is TGCGCCAGCCTAGGGAGTTACCGGGACTCGCGTCCAGATACGCAGTATTTT. Its translation is CASLGSYRDSRPDTQYF.

The rearrangement links TRBV28 to TRBJ1-1, with D uncertain. Trimming pared 4 bases from V and 5 bases from J, leaving 8 bases between. Germline CDR1 and CDR2: MDHEN and SYDVKM. This CDR3 contains 12 residues. The CDR3 here is CASSYPWTEAFF. CDR3 DNA: TGTGCCAGCAGTTATCCCTGGACTGAAGCTTTCTTT. Full variable domain (remainder filled in from reference TRBV28 and TRBJ1-1): DVKVTQSSRYLVKRTGEKVFLECVQDMDHENMFWYRQDPGLGLRLIYFSYDVKMKEKGDIPEGYSVSREKKERFSLILESASTNQTSMYLCASSYPWTEAFFGQGTRLTVV.

The CDR3 nucleotides are TGTGCCAGCAGCTTAGATAGTTTCGGGGGGGAAGCTTTCTTT. This translates into CASSLDSFGGEAFF. The chain has TRBV11-3 and TRBJ1-1, with TRBD1 as a possible D gene (5 bases). The CDR3 is 14 residues long. Per germline, CDR1 SGHNT and CDR2 YENEEA. Trimming took 0 bases from V and 8 from J, leaving 13 bases between them.